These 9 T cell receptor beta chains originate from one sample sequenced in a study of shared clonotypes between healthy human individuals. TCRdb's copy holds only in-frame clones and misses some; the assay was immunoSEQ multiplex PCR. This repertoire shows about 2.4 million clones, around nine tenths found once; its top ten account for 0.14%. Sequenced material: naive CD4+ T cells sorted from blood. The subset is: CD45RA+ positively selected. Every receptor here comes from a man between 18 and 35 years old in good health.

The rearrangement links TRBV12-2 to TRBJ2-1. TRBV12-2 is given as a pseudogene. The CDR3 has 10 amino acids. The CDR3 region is CASRLEEQFF. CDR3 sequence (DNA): TGTGCAAGTCGCTTAGAAGAGCAGTTCTTC.

The CDR3 nucleotides read TGCGCCAGCAGCTTGGGGCTTGTGGCGAGCTCCTATAATTCACCCCTCCACTTT. Its protein is CASSLGLVASSYNSPLHF. The V and J genes are TRBV5-1 and TRBJ1-6, with D hard to call. With 0 bases removed from V and 0 bases from J, the gap between germline ends came to 13 bases. The CDR3 runs to 18 residues. CDR1 is SGHRS, CDR2 YFSETQ, per germline.

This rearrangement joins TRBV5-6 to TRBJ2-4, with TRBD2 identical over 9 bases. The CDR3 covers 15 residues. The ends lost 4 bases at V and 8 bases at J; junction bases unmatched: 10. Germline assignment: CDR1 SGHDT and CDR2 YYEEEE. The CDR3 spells CASSTLAGVRDIQYF. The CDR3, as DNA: TGTGCCAGCAGCACATTAGCGGGGGTGCGGGACATTCAGTACTTC.

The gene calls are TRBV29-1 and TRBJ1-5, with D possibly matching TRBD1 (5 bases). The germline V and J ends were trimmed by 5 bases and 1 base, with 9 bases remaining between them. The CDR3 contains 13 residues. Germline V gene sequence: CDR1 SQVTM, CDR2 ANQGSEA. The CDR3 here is CSVWDASNQPQHF. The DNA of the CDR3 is TGCAGCGTTTGGGACGCCAGCAATCAGCCCCAGCATTTT.

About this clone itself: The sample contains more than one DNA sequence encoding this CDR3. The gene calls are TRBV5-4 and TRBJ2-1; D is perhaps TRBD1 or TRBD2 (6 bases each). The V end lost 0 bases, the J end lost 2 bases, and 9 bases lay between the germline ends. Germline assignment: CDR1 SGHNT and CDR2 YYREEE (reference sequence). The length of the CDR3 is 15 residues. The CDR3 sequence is CASSLVGGPYNEQFF. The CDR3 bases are TGTGCCAGCAGCTTGGTGGGGGGCCCCTACAATGAGCAGTTCTTC.

CDR3 residues: CASSPERGRLFYEQYF. The CDR3 region has the DNA TGTGCCAGCAGCCCCGAAAGGGGTAGATTGTTCTACGAGCAGTACTTC. The chain links TRBV11-2 to TRBJ2-7, with D tentatively TRBD1 (5 bases). V was cut by 5 bases and J by 3 bases, with 20 bases left in between. CDR1 and CDR2 (germline): SGHAT, FQNNGV. The CDR3 is made up of 16 amino acids.

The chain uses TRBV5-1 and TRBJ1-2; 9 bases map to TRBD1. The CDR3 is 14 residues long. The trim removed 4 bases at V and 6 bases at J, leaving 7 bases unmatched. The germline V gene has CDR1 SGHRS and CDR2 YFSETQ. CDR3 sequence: CASSETGQGNGYTF. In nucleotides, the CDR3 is TGCGCCAGCAGCGAGACTGGACAGGGGAATGGCTACACCTTC. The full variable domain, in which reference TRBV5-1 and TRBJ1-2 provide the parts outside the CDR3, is KAGVTQTPRYLIKTRGQQVTLSCSPISGHRSVSWYQQTPGQGLQFLFEYFSETQRNKGNFPGRFSGRQFSNSRSEMNVSTLELGDSALYLCASSETGQGNGYTFGSGTRLTVV.

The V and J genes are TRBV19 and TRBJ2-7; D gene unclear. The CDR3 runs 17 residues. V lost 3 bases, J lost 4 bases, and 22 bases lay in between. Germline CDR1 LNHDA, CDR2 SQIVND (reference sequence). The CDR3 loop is CASSMRIEASRYYEQYF. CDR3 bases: TGTGCCAGTAGTATGCGGATAGAGGCCTCCCGGTATTACGAGCAGTACTTC.

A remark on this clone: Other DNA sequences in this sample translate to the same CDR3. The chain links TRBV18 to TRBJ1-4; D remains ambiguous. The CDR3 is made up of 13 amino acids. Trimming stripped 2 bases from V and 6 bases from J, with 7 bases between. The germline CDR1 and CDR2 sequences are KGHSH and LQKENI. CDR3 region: CASSPGRDEKLFF. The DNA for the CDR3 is TGTGCCAGCTCACCAGGAAGGGATGAAAAACTGTTTTTT. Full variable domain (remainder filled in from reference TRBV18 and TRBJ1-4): NAGVMQNPRHLVRRRGQEARLRCSPMKGHSHVYWYRQLPEEGLKFMVYLQKENIIDESGMPKERFSAEFPKEGPSILRIQQVVRGDSAAYFCASSPGRDEKLFFGSGTQLSVL.